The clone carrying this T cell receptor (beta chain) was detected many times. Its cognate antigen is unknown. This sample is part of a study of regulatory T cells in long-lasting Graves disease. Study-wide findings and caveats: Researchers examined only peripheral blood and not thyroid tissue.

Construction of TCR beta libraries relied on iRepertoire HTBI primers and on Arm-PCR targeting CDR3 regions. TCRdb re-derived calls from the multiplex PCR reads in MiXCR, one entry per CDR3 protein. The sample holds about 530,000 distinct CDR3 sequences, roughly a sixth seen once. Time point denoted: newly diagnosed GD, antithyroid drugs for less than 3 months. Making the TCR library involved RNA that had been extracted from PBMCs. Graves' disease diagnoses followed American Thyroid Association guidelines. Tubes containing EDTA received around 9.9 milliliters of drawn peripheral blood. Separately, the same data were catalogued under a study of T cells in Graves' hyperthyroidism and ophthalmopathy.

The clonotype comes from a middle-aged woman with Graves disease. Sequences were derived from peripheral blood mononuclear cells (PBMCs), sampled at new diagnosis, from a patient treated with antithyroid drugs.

CDR3 region: CASSVEQHTEAFF. The CDR3 DNA reads TGTGCCAGCAGCGTAGAACAGCACACTGAAGCTTTCTTT. The chain is built from TRBV9 and TRBJ1-1; D remains unclear. CDR1 and CDR2 from the germline V gene are SGDLS and YYNGEE. This CDR3 is 13 amino acids long. V was cut by 0 bases and J by 3 bases, with 6 bases left in between.